The text below deals with one TCR beta chain. Its target is unknown. Using immunoSEQ multiplex PCR, the repertoire was profiled, and TCRdb retains in-frame clones only, with some absent. The data hold hundreds of thousands of clones, with more than 80% observed a single time. The data were obtained in a study of cytomegalovirus exposure and HLA in healthy donors. Study-level background: The approximately 120 validation repertoires used the same platform as the roughly 620 first-cohort repertoires, a later analysis reported.

Donors came from a validation cohort of some 110 subjects, distinct from the first 666-subject cohort. The CDR3 is made up of 15 amino acids. The trim removed 0 bases at V and 3 bases at J, leaving 2 bases unmatched. Per germline, CDR1 SGHTS and CDR2 YDEGEE. Broader study findings: There were under 200 TCR beta chains listed as cytomegalovirus-associated. Most TCR sequences were rare, but some public TCRs occurred in many donors.

The receptor was isolated from a woman aged 18 to 35 in good health and CMV-seronegative. The sequencing sample was made of PBMCs. The chain links TRBV5-8 to TRBJ1-5, with 8 bases fitting TRBD1. The CDR3 nucleotides read TGTGCCAGCAGCTTGGGGACAGGGTTCAATCAGCCCCAGCATTTT. Translation: CASSLGTGFNQPQHF.